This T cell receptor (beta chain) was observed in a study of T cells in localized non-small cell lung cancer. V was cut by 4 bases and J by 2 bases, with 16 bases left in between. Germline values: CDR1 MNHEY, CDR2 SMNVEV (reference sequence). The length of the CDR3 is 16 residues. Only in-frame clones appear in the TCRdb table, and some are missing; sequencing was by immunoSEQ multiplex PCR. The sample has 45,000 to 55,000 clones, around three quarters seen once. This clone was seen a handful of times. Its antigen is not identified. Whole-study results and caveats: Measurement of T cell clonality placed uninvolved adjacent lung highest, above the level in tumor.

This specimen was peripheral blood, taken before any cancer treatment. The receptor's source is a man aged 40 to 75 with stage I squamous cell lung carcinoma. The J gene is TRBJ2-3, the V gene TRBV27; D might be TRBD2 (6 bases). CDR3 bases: TGTGCCAGCAGTTCCCCTTCGGGGGATGACACAGATACGCAGTATTTT. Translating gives CASSSPSGDDTDTQYF.